The 22 T cell receptor beta chains presented below share a single source sample, sequenced in a study of T cells in Graves' hyperthyroidism and ophthalmopathy. What was amplified from RNA transcripts were TCR beta CDR3 regions. First-round RT-PCR with HTBI primers amplified the TCR CDR3 region. TCRdb itself ran the multiplex PCR reads through MiXCR, one entry per CDR3 protein. Of some 360,000 distinct CDR3 sequences listed, roughly 13% were seen once; the top ten hold approximately 10%. The sequencing sample was made of blood. Receptors were obtained from a woman between 55 and 75 years old with Graves' hyperthyroidism.

In this sample, this clonotype turned up many times. This chain connects TRBV4-2 to TRBJ2-7; D is unresolved. The V gene's germline CDR1 is LGHNA and CDR2 YNFKEQ. CDR3 length equals 15 residues. V lost 0 bases, J lost 0 bases, and 9 bases lay in between. The CDR3, as DNA: TGTGCCAGCAGCCAAGAGATTGCGGTCTCCTACGAGCAGTACTTC. It specifies CASSQEIAVSYEQYF.

This clonotype occurred many times. The chain combines TRBV3-1 with TRBJ1-2; D call uncertain. In germline, CDR1 is LGHDT, CDR2 YNNKEL (reference sequence). The CDR3 spans 14 residues. Trimming took 1 base from V and 4 from J, leaving 10 bases between them. The CDR3 nucleotides are TGTGCCAGCAGCCAAGTGCGAGGGAGCTATGGCTACACCTTC. Translation: CASSQVRGSYGYTF. Based on the CDR3 plus reference TRBV3-1 and TRBJ1-2, the full variable domain is DTAVSQTPKYLVTQMGNDKSIKCEQNLGHDTMYWYKQDSKKFLKIMFSYNNKELIINETVPNRFSPKSPDKAHLNLHINSLELGDSAVYFCASSQVRGSYGYTFGSGTRLTVV.

Concerning this clonotype: A much larger clone lies a single base off, so this may be a read error. CDR3 residues: CASSSGQGGEKLFF. As DNA, the CDR3 is TGTGCCAGCAGCTCCGGACAGGGAGGTGAAAAACTGTTTTTT. The gene calls are TRBV7-8 and TRBJ1-4, with TRBD1 matching 8 bases. CDR3 length equals 14 residues. Per germline, CDR1 SGHVS and CDR2 FQNEAQ. J was trimmed by 7 bases and V by 4 bases; bases with no gene match: 5.

This clonotype was seen repeatedly, ten times or more. The rearrangement joins TRBV20-1 to TRBJ2-1; no clear D gene. The CDR3 length is 14 residues. The germline V and J ends were trimmed by 0 bases and 1 base, with 7 bases remaining between them. Germline CDR1 DFQATT, CDR2 SNEGSKA (reference sequence). DNA for the CDR3: TGCAGTGCTAGAGAACGGTGGTCCTACAATGAGCAGTTCTTC. This codes for CSARERWSYNEQFF.

This chain connects TRBV29-1 to TRBJ2-5; the D call may be TRBD1 or TRBD2 (6 bases each). The length of the CDR3 is 12 residues. CDR1 and CDR2 from the germline V gene are SQVTM and ANQGSEA. The ends were cut back, 7 bases at V and 4 bases at J, with 13 bases in the middle. CDR3 coding DNA: TGCAGCGGGGTACAGGGAGGAGAGACCCAGTACTTC. This sequence encodes CSGVQGGETQYF. Drawing the rest from reference TRBV29-1 and TRBJ2-5, the complete variable domain is SAVISQKPSRDICQRGTSLTIQCQVDSQVTMMFWYRQQPGQSLTLIATANQGSEATYESGFVIDKFPISRPNLTFSTLTVSNMSPEDSSIYLCSGVQGGETQYFGPGTRLLVL.

This clonotype was counted at least ten times. The rearrangement uses TRBV30 and TRBJ2-3; TRBD2 matches at 7 bases. Germline V gene sequence: CDR1 GTSNPN, CDR2 SVGIG (reference sequence). The CDR3 is made up of 13 amino acids. V shed 6 bases, J shed 5 bases, and the junction held 8 bases outside the gene matches. CDR3 region: CACTRPGGDTQYF. CDR3 coding DNA: TGTGCCTGCACTAGACCGGGGGGAGATACGCAGTATTTT.

The V gene is TRBV5-1, the J gene TRBJ2-1; 10 bases agree with TRBD2. The CDR3 loop spans 16 amino acids. The J segment lost 4 bases and the V segment lost 4 bases, leaving 8 bases of the junction unmatched. Germline-derived CDR1 and CDR2 are SGHRS and YFSETQ. CDR3 protein: CASSLDPSGSYNEQFF. Written as DNA, the CDR3 is TGCGCCAGCAGCCTTGACCCTAGCGGGAGTTACAATGAGCAGTTCTTC.

This sequence joins TRBV25-1 and TRBJ2-3; possibly TRBD1 for D (6 bases). CDR3 length: 15 amino acids. V was pared by 2 bases and J by 3 bases, with 12 bases between. Germline V gene lookup returns CDR1 MGHDK and CDR2 SYGVNS. CDR3 bases: TGTGCCAGCAGTGAACTCAGGGGTGGGACAGATACGCAGTATTTT. Its protein is CASSELRGGTDTQYF.

This clonotype was found a few times. The chain uses TRBV30 and TRBJ2-6; D gene ambiguous. V dropped 0 bases and J dropped 17 bases, with 11 bases sitting between them. CDR3 length: 11 amino acids. Germline V lookup: CDR1 GTSNPN, CDR2 SVGIG (reference sequence). The chain's CDR3 is CAWSVPGSVTF. CDR3 DNA sequence: TGTGCCTGGAGTGTACCCGGTTCAGTGACTTTC.

The J gene is TRBJ2-2, the V gene TRBV9; no definite D call. This CDR3 has 15 residues. The germline V gene encodes CDR1 SGDLS and CDR2 YYNGEE. V lost 0 bases and J 1 base, leaving 7 bases between the germline ends. CDR3 in DNA: TGTGCCAGCAGCGTAGCTGCGCAGAACACCGGGGAGCTGTTTTTT. This translates into CASSVAAQNTGELFF.

V usage is TRBV29-1 and J usage is TRBJ2-1; TRBD1 is a possible D gene (5 bases). The CDR3 totals 12 residues. V was cut by 7 bases and J by 10 bases, with 17 bases left in between. CDR1 is SQVTM and CDR2 is ANQGSEA in the germline V gene. The CDR3 region is CSAAFRAGEQFF. In DNA form, the CDR3 reads TGCAGCGCTGCCTTCAGGGCTGGAGAGCAGTTCTTC.

The chain uses TRBV5-4 and TRBJ2-7, with 8 positions matching TRBD1. The CDR3 spans 16 residues. CDR1 and CDR2 (germline): SGHNT, YYREEE (reference sequence). The ends lost 0 bases at V and 0 bases at J; junction bases unmatched: 5. The CDR3 spells CASSLDEGTGSYEQYF. CDR3 coding DNA: TGTGCCAGCAGCTTGGATGAGGGGACAGGCTCCTACGAGCAGTACTTC.

This clonotype was detected ten times or more. This chain links TRBV5-1 with TRBJ1-2; D ambiguous. The CDR3 covers 15 residues. The germline V gene has CDR1 SGHRS and CDR2 YFSETQ. V dropped 0 bases and J dropped 2 bases, with 11 bases sitting between them. This CDR3 reads CASSLAGRPNYGYTF. CDR3 sequence (DNA): TGCGCCAGCAGCTTGGCGGGCAGGCCGAACTATGGCTACACCTTC.

This clonotype was counted at least ten times. The V call is TRBV15, the J call TRBJ2-1; D not certain. Germline CDR1 and CDR2: LNHNV and YYDKDF (reference sequence). The CDR3 runs 16 residues. V lost 6 bases and J lost 8, with 23 bases in between. CDR3 loop: CATSPLAGPLTDEQFF. The DNA of the CDR3 is TGTGCCACCAGTCCTCTTGCCGGACCGCTTACGGATGAGCAGTTCTTC.

This clonotype showed up many times. The chain employs TRBV2 and TRBJ2-7, with D maybe TRBD1 (6 bases). Between the trimmed V and J ends, which lost 4 bases and 7 bases, there was a span of 17 bases. The CDR3 extends over 14 amino acids. Germline CDR1 is SNHLY and CDR2 is FYNNEI. In DNA form, the CDR3 reads TGTGCCAGCAGTGGGACAGTTCGGGGCGGAGAGCAGTACTTC. Its translation: CASSGTVRGGEQYF.

This clonotype was observed many times. The gene calls are TRBV5-1 and TRBJ2-7; D remains unclear. Germline lookup yields CDR1 SGHRS and CDR2 YFSETQ. This CDR3 region has 16 residues. V shed 1 base and J shed 3 bases, with 17 bases lying between them. The CDR3 sequence: CASSLWWPGSFYEQYF. CDR3 nucleotide sequence: TGCGCCAGCAGCTTGTGGTGGCCGGGCTCCTTCTACGAGCAGTACTTC. Complete variable domain (other parts from reference TRBV5-1 and TRBJ2-7): KAGVTQTPRYLIKTRGQQVTLSCSPISGHRSVSWYQQTPGQGLQFLFEYFSETQRNKGNFPGRFSGRQFSNSRSEMNVSTLELGDSALYLCASSLWWPGSFYEQYFGPGTRLTVT.

V usage is TRBV9 and J usage is TRBJ2-1; D possibly corresponds to TRBD2 (6 bases). Germline V gene data show CDR1 as SGDLS and CDR2 as YYNGEE. This CDR3 is 16 amino acids long. Trimming removed 0 bases from V and 5 bases from J, with 15 bases in between. Here the CDR3 DNA reads TGTGCCAGCAGCGTAGTTGGCTCCCTAGCGAACAATGAGCAGTTCTTC. This translates into CASSVVGSLANNEQFF.

This clonotype has ten or more counts. The rearrangement links TRBV12-3 or TRBV12-4 to TRBJ2-5; D is ambiguous. Trimming took off 6 bases at V and 0 bases at J, with 11 bases between the two ends. CDR3 length equals 14 residues. CDR3 DNA sequence: TGTGCCAGCAGCCTGACCTACGACCAAGAGACCCAGTACTTC. It is translated as CASSLTYDQETQYF.

J is TRBJ1-1 and V is TRBV6-1; TRBD1 matches at 7 bases. Per the germline V gene, CDR1 is MNHNS and CDR2 is SASEGT. V dropped 6 bases and J dropped 5; count of bases not matched to a gene: 6. This CDR3 region has 13 residues. The CDR3: CASRLRQGTEAFF. The CDR3 DNA is TGTGCCAGCAGACTCCGACAGGGAACTGAAGCTTTCTTT.

The chain is built from TRBV6-1 and TRBJ2-5; D is unresolved. Germline loops: CDR1 MNHNS, CDR2 SASEGT. This CDR3 has 12 amino acids. The V end lost 0 bases, the J end lost 11 bases, and 10 bases lay between the germline ends. The CDR3 coding sequence is TGTGCCAGCAGTGAAGCAGCTAGGGCTCAGTACTTC. Protein sequence: CASSEAARAQYF.

There are many counts of this clonotype. CDR3 sequence reads: CASSLEPDNSPLHF. DNA for the CDR3: TGTGCCAGCAGTTTAGAACCTGATAATTCACCCCTCCACTTT. The chain is built from TRBV28 and TRBJ1-6; D gene unclear. This CDR3 has 14 amino acids. Trimming left V 2 bases short and J 5 bases short, with 7 bases between. The germline gives CDR1 MDHEN, CDR2 SYDVKM.

This clonotype was seen repeatedly, ten times or more. The gene calls are TRBV24-1 and TRBJ2-7; D is perhaps TRBD2 (6 bases). Germline V gene lookup returns CDR1 KGHDR and CDR2 SFDVKD. CDR3 size: 16 residues. V was shortened by 3 bases and J by 2 bases, with 16 bases between the two germline ends. This CDR3 is CATSDALGTSTYEQYF. The CDR3, as DNA: TGTGCCACCAGTGATGCTCTCGGGACTTCTACCTACGAGCAGTACTTC.